The next 9 T cell receptor beta chains were all read from a single sample in a study of OX40 agonist ivuxolimab in advanced cancers. Library preparation employed the immunoSEQ multiplex PCR assay. TCRdb obtained this table from immuneACCESS and retained in-frame rearrangements with V and J assigned. These tables miss some clones; where compared with another copy, unresolved V genes account for less than half of the shortfall, and the remainder is unexplained. The sample records roughly 32,000 clones, around 90% of which are singletons. The top ten constitute approximately 27% of the sample. The specimen was CD4+ or CD8+ T cells sorted from blood, collected in a trial of the OX40 agonist ivuxolimab. These receptors were collected from an adult with an advanced solid tumor such as melanoma, head and neck, liver or kidney cancer.

J is TRBJ1-1 and V is TRBV19; possibly TRBD1 for D (6 bases). Per the germline V gene, CDR1 is LNHDA and CDR2 is SQIVND (reference sequence). This CDR3 has 13 amino acids. V was clipped by 8 bases and J by 1 base, with 11 bases between them. The CDR3 reads CASGWGPNTEAFF. CDR3 coding DNA: TGTGCCAGTGGTTGGGGGCCGAACACTGAAGCTTTCTTT.

This clone was counted once. The chain is built from TRBV18 and TRBJ2-1; tentatively, D is TRBD1 or TRBD2 (6 bases each). The germline V and J ends were trimmed by 0 bases and 6 bases, with 18 bases remaining between them. Looked up from germline, CDR1 is KGHSH and CDR2 is LQKENI. CDR3 length: 17 residues. The CDR3 protein is CASSPPAQGKAGNEQFF. DNA for the CDR3: TGTGCCAGCTCACCACCGGCTCAGGGGAAAGCGGGCAATGAGCAGTTCTTC.

The chain has TRBV28 and TRBJ2-3, with 8 bases identical to TRBD1. V was pared by 3 bases and J by 3 bases, with 8 bases of the junction left unmatched. Germline assignment: CDR1 MDHEN and CDR2 SYDVKM. The CDR3 has 16 amino acids. The CDR3 loop reads CASSFPTGVGTDTQYF. The CDR3 nucleotides are TGTGCCAGCAGTTTCCCGACAGGGGTTGGTACAGATACGCAGTATTTT.

The V gene is TRBV2, the J gene TRBJ2-2, with D perhaps being TRBD1 or TRBD2 (7 bases each). The germline gives CDR1 SNHLY, CDR2 FYNNEI. Between the trimmed V and J ends, which lost 6 bases and 3 bases, there was a span of 14 bases. CDR3 length equals 15 residues. The DNA of the CDR3 is TGTGCCAGCAGGGAGGGAGGGGGCCACACCGGGGAGCTGTTTTTT. Translated: CASREGGGHTGELFF.

This chain uses TRBV9 with TRBJ2-3; TRBD2 is a possible D gene (5 bases). Germline-derived CDR1 and CDR2 are SGDLS and YYNGEE. This CDR3 comprises 15 residues. Trimming removed 0 bases from V and 0 bases from J, with 8 bases in between. The CDR3 region is CASSVATRSTDTQYF. The CDR3 nucleotides are TGTGCCAGCAGCGTAGCTACTAGGAGCACAGATACGCAGTATTTT.

The sample holds one count of this clone. The chain carries TRBV4-1 and TRBJ1-1, with D perhaps matching TRBD1 (6 bases). Germline V gives CDR1 MGHRA, CDR2 YSYEKL. The CDR3 runs to 14 residues. The germline V and J ends were trimmed by 7 bases and 5 bases, with 17 bases remaining between them. CDR3 DNA sequence: TGCGCCAGCATCCCCGAGAGGGGGTGGACTGAAGCTTTCTTT. Translated: CASIPERGWTEAFF.

The chain recombines TRBV4-1 with TRBJ1-5, with D possibly matching TRBD1 (5 bases). Germline V gives CDR1 MGHRA, CDR2 YSYEKL. The CDR3 contains 15 residues. The V gene lost 0 bases and the J gene lost 6 bases, with 12 bases spanning the gap. The CDR3 is CASSQDRALAQPQHF. Here the CDR3 DNA reads TGCGCCAGCAGCCAAGACAGGGCCCTAGCTCAGCCCCAGCATTTT.

The CDR3 reads CASSYSGQSTSYEQYF. CDR3 DNA: TGTGCCAGCAGTTACTCGGGACAGTCAACGTCCTACGAGCAGTACTTC. The rearrangement uses TRBV6-5 and TRBJ2-7; 7 bases agree with TRBD1. Per the germline V gene, CDR1 is MNHEY and CDR2 is SVGAGI. The CDR3 consists of 16 residues. The V gene end was trimmed by 0 bases and the J gene end by 1 base; junction bases not matched to a gene: 6.

The chain has TRBV7-8 and TRBJ2-7; unclear D gene. From germline, CDR1 is SGHVS and CDR2 FQNEAQ. The length of the CDR3 is 12 residues. Trimming took off 5 bases at V and 4 bases at J, with 9 bases between the two ends. The DNA for the CDR3 is TGTGCCAGCAGCCCCGCCAGTTACGAGCAGTACTTC. This translates into CASSPASYEQYF.